This entry is about one T cell receptor (beta chain). Original analysis: Reference gene primer amplification gave nucleated cell count estimates. Using immunoSEQ multiplex PCR, the repertoire was profiled, and TCRdb retains in-frame clones only, with some absent. D and trimming were read from the DNA, whereas the V and J calls and clone size are those reported in that table. This repertoire shows approximately 82,000 clones, over 75% found once; its top ten account for approximately 13%. The sample comes from a study of blood T cell repertoires in COVID-19. Study as a whole: Whether acute or convalescent, the COVID-19 samples came from the United States, Italy and Spain. PBMCs, B-cell-depleted T cells, or T cells provided the cDNA or gDNA that made up the material.

With V trimmed by 3 bases and J by 2 bases, 15 bases remained unmatched. The CDR3 contains 18 residues. Germline loops: CDR1 KGHSH, CDR2 LQKENI. Source material: peripheral blood. The rearrangement joins TRBV18 to TRBJ2-7; the match to TRBD2 covers 8 bases. This clonotype was sampled from a human donor in a cohort sampled during active COVID-19. For the CDR3, the DNA is TGTGCCAGCTCACCCCAGGAGGCGCGGGGGGTCCTCACCTACGAGCAGTACTTC. The encoded protein is CASSPQEARGVLTYEQYF.